This TCR beta chain stems from a study of T cell responses to AZD1222 COVID-19 vaccine. Germline V gene lookup returns CDR1 SGHRS and CDR2 YFSETQ. The ends were cut back, 0 bases at V and 15 bases at J, with 22 bases in the middle. CDR3 length: 15 residues. Concerning this clone: Its antigen is currently unknown.

The study, taken as a whole, reports: Females outnumbered males among donors, who were mostly white British; clonal diversity was possibly underestimated. Nearly half of unique spike-specific TCRs reportedly avoided B.1.351 and B.1.1.7 mutated regions. With two AZD1222 doses given, Spike-specific TCR breadth and depth both rose. Baseline seropositives among AZD1222 recipients totaled only 5 to 7.

Using immunoSEQ multiplex PCR, the repertoire was profiled, and TCRdb retains in-frame clones only, with some absent. The sample includes some 170,000 clones, roughly nine tenths seen only once; the top ten take 1.5% to 2%. The material sequenced was peripheral blood, taken on day 0 of AZD1222 vaccination. The receptor comes from an adult in good health. The J gene is TRBJ1-5, the V gene TRBV5-1; weak D call: TRBD1 (5 bases). In nucleotides, the CDR3 is TGCGCCAGCAGCTTGGGACAACCGGGGGAAGGGTTATGGCATTTT. Translated, it gives CASSLGQPGEGLWHF.